This entry describes one T cell receptor (beta chain). Its antigen is unidentified. The junction shows a germline mismatch at one end, possibly a read error. This entry belongs to a study of tumor and adjacent non-tumor tissue in lung cancer. Study details: On average, productive TCRbeta reads reached roughly 3.9 million per sample.

The germline CDR1 and CDR2 sequences are MGHRA and YSYEKL. The CDR3 is made up of 15 amino acids. Findings of the study overall: Tumor repertoires had a smaller top 100 clone share than normal lung.

The template was RNA from unsorted bulk tissue. Between August and November 2014, newly diagnosed, chemotherapy-naive lung cancer patients underwent thoracic surgery in China. Three rounds of nested PCR, following a modified ARM-PCR protocol, produced the TCRbeta library. TCRdb recomputed calls from the multiplex PCR reads with MiXCR, one row per CDR3 protein. Here the sample spans 220,000 or so distinct CDR3 sequences, around 71% being singletons. The sample taken for sequencing was lung tumor tissue. The J gene is TRBJ2-7, the V gene TRBV4-1, with a tentative D call TRBD2 (6 bases). The TCR was taken from a man between 60 and 70 years old with non-small cell lung cancer. The CDR3 nucleotides read TGCGCCATCAGCCAGGCCGGGACTGGGAAGTACGAGAAGTACTTC. This translates into CAISQAGTGKYEKYF.